The 14 T cell receptor beta chains presented below share a single source sample, sequenced in a study of T cell changes during pregnancy in multiple sclerosis. Only in-frame clones appear in the TCRdb table, and some are missing; sequencing was by immunoSEQ multiplex PCR. The sample lists over 35,000 clones, 85% to 95% seen once, with 7.5% to 10% in the top ten. Sequenced here: CD8+ T cells from peripheral blood mononuclear cells, sampled in the third trimester of pregnancy. These receptors were collected from a female donor with multiple sclerosis, enrolled in a pregnancy study.

The chain is built from TRBV5-1 and TRBJ2-1, with D hard to call. Germline V gives CDR1 SGHRS, CDR2 YFSETQ. The CDR3 runs 17 residues. V was trimmed by 0 bases and J by 5 bases, leaving 18 bases between them. The CDR3 loop is CASSLDVTLITDNEQFF. The CDR3 DNA follows: TGCGCCAGCAGCTTGGATGTTACCTTAATCACTGACAATGAGCAGTTCTTC. Supplemented by reference TRBV5-1 and TRBJ2-1, the full variable domain reads KAGVTQTPRYLIKTRGQQVTLSCSPISGHRSVSWYQQTPGQGLQFLFEYFSETQRNKGNFPGRFSGRQFSNSRSEMNVSTLELGDSALYLCASSLDVTLITDNEQFFGPGTRLTVL.

The V call is TRBV27, the J call TRBJ2-3, with no clear D. Trimming removed 4 bases from V and 0 bases from J, with 8 bases in between. The germline V gene encodes CDR1 MNHEY and CDR2 SMNVEV (reference sequence). The CDR3 loop spans 14 amino acids. The CDR3 here is CASSWAASTDTQYF. The CDR3 DNA follows: TGTGCCAGCAGTTGGGCAGCAAGCACAGATACGCAGTATTTT.

The gene calls are TRBV19 and TRBJ1-1; D perhaps matches TRBD1 (5 bases). Germline CDR1 is LNHDA and CDR2 is SQIVND (reference sequence). The CDR3 has 14 amino acids. V was shortened by 5 bases and J by 5 bases, with 15 bases between the two germline ends. The CDR3 DNA is TGTGCCAGTAGTCCATTTGGGGGGGGGACTGAAGCTTTCTTT. The encoded protein is CASSPFGGGTEAFF. The full variable domain, rest sourced from reference TRBV19 and TRBJ1-1, is DGGITQSPKYLFRKEGQNVTLSCEQNLNHDAMYWYRQDPGQGLRLIYYSQIVNDFQKGDIAEGYSVSREKKESFPLTVTSAQKNPTAFYLCASSPFGGGTEAFFGQGTRLTVV.

This clone is medium-sized within its sample. The V gene is TRBV9, the J gene TRBJ1-1, with TRBD1 identical over 9 bases. Germline trimming cut 1 base from V and 4 bases from J; bases unmatched to any gene: 8. The CDR3 is 16 amino acids. Germline CDR1 and CDR2: SGDLS and YYNGEE. This CDR3 reads CASSVTGGDMTTEAFF. CDR3 DNA sequence: TGTGCCAGCAGCGTAACAGGGGGCGATATGACCACTGAAGCTTTCTTT.

The V and J genes are TRBV13 and TRBJ1-2; 8 bases align to TRBD1. The length of the CDR3 is 17 residues. Trimming cost V 4 bases and J 1 base; bases outside gene matches: 11. Germline V CDR1 and CDR2: PRHDT, FYEKMQ (reference sequence). CDR3 coding DNA: TGTGCCAGCAGCTCACTCATAAACAGGGGGATTAACTATGGCTACACCTTC. Protein sequence: CASSSLINRGINYGYTF.

The V gene is TRBV4-2, the J gene TRBJ2-7; 9 nucleotides align to TRBD1. V shed 4 bases and J 5 bases; nucleotides not matched to a gene: 9. The CDR3 is 15 amino acids. Germline loops: CDR1 LGHNA, CDR2 YNFKEQ. CDR3 sequence reads: CASSPTGQGNHEQYF. CDR3 in DNA: TGTGCCAGCAGCCCAACCGGACAGGGGAACCACGAGCAGTACTTC.

The chain employs TRBV11-3 and TRBJ1-5; D not certain. Trimming cost V 4 bases and J 4 bases, with 20 bases left between them. This CDR3 has 17 amino acids. The germline CDR1 and CDR2 sequences are SGHNT and YENEEA. The CDR3 coding sequence is TGTGCCAGCAGCTCCCCCCAGGTTTTGTCAGAAAATCAGCCCCAGCATTTT. Amino acids: CASSSPQVLSENQPQHF.

This rearrangement joins TRBV30 to TRBJ2-1; tentative D call: TRBD2 (6 bases). The V gene lost 8 bases and the J gene lost 5 bases, with 16 bases spanning the gap. Per the germline V gene, CDR1 is GTSNPN and CDR2 is SVGIG (reference sequence). The CDR3 runs to 13 residues. The CDR3 DNA sequence: TGTGCCCTCCGGGAGCTGGTGAACAATGAGCAGTTCTTC. Protein sequence: CALRELVNNEQFF. The whole variable domain, remainder taken from reference TRBV30 and TRBJ2-1, is SQTIHQWPATLVQPVGSPLSLECTVEGTSNPNLYWYRQAAGRGLQLLFYSVGIGQISSEVPQNLSASRPQDRQFILSSKKLLLSDSGFYLCALRELVNNEQFFGPGTRLTVL.

The chain uses TRBV14 and TRBJ1-1; tentatively, D is TRBD1 (5 bases). Germline V gene lookup returns CDR1 SGHDN and CDR2 FVKESK. The CDR3 length is 12 residues. Trimming removed 0 bases from V and 8 bases from J, with 7 bases in between. The CDR3 spells CASSQDGAEAFF. The CDR3 bases are TGTGCCAGCAGCCAAGATGGGGCAGAAGCTTTCTTT. Variable domain in full (rest from reference TRBV14 and TRBJ1-1): EAGVTQFPSHSVIEKGQTVTLRCDPISGHDNLYWYRRVMGKEIKFLLHFVKESKQDESGMPNNRFLAERTGGTYSTLKVQPAELEDSGVYFCASSQDGAEAFFGQGTRLTVV.

The chain carries TRBV6-5 and TRBJ1-2, with unresolved D. The ends were cut back, 0 bases at V and 5 bases at J, with 10 bases in the middle. The CDR3 is 14 amino acids. Germline CDR1 is MNHEY and CDR2 is SVGAGI. CDR3 bases: TGTGCCAGCAGTTACTCGAACACAGATTATGGCTACACCTTC. It specifies CASSYSNTDYGYTF.

This clone was found a few times. The chain combines TRBV5-4 with TRBJ2-2; tentative D call: TRBD2 (6 bases). This CDR3 comprises 16 residues. Germline CDR1 is SGHNT and CDR2 is YYREEE (reference sequence). Trimming shortened V by 4 bases and J by 4 bases, and 17 bases separated the two germline ends. CDR3 in amino acids: CASSRERGRTTGELFF. The DNA of the CDR3 is TGTGCCAGCAGCCGGGAGAGGGGCCGTACCACCGGGGAGCTGTTTTTT.

This chain links TRBV9 with TRBJ2-1; 13 positions agree with TRBD2. J lost 6 bases, V lost 3 bases, and 3 bases had no gene match. CDR1 is SGDLS, CDR2 YYNGEE, per germline. The CDR3 spans 15 residues. CDR3 in DNA: TGTGCCAGCAGCGGGACTAGCGGGAGTAGCAATGAGCAGTTCTTC. This codes for CASSGTSGSSNEQFF.

The chain carries TRBV6-5 and TRBJ2-7; D possibly corresponds to TRBD2 (6 bases). CDR1 is MNHEY, CDR2 SVGAGI, per germline. Trimming shortened V by 3 bases and J by 2 bases, and 14 bases separated the two germline ends. The CDR3 covers 15 residues. CDR3 coding DNA: TGTGCCAGCAGTTATTCGGGGGACCTAACCTACGAGCAGTACTTC. It encodes CASSYSGDLTYEQYF.

This chain connects TRBV28 to TRBJ1-2; D gene ambiguous. There are 13 residues in the CDR3. V was pared by 2 bases and J by 8 bases, with 12 bases between. In germline, CDR1 is MDHEN, CDR2 SYDVKM. The CDR3 DNA sequence: TGTGCCAGCAGTTTAGCGTTGAATTCCGGCTACACCTTC. Its protein product is CASSLALNSGYTF.